These 6 T cell receptor beta chains were sequenced from one sample in a study of cytomegalovirus exposure and HLA in healthy donors. PCR employed 60 Vbeta and 13 Jbeta primers. Profiled with immunoSEQ multiplex PCR; TCRdb holds only in-frame clones, not every one. The table shows over 100,000 clones, with about three quarters occurring only once. The sample consisted of PBMCs. Source of these receptors: a female donor in good health and CMV-seronegative.

The chain employs TRBV6-1 and TRBJ1-3; D unclear. Trimming removed 10 bases at V and 3 bases at J, with 7 bases between. This CDR3 is built from 11 residues. Per germline, CDR1 MNHNS and CDR2 SASEGT. The CDR3 sequence is CAISFGNTIYF. As DNA, the CDR3 is TGTGCCATATCCTTTGGAAACACCATATATTTT.

V is TRBV5-1 and J is TRBJ2-2; D perhaps matches TRBD1 (6 bases). Looked up from germline, CDR1 is SGHRS and CDR2 is YFSETQ. V lost 4 bases to trimming and J lost 4 bases, with 11 bases between them. The CDR3 covers 14 residues. Here the CDR3 reads CASSKDRGTGELFF. The CDR3 DNA sequence: TGCGCCAGCAGCAAGGACAGAGGCACCGGGGAGCTGTTTTTT.

The chain combines TRBV9 with TRBJ2-7; maybe TRBD1 (6 bases). The CDR3 is 15 amino acids. Per the germline V gene, CDR1 is SGDLS and CDR2 is YYNGEE. Between the trimmed V and J ends, which lost 4 bases and 7 bases, there was a span of 21 bases. The CDR3 loop is CASSSRASGVGEQYF. Written as DNA, the CDR3 is TGTGCCAGCAGCTCAAGAGCCTCAGGGGTCGGGGAGCAGTACTTC.

The chain joins TRBV7-2 to TRBJ1-2, with a tentative D call TRBD1 (6 bases). The CDR3 is 11 amino acids. Germline V gene lookup returns CDR1 SGHTA and CDR2 FQGNSA. Between the trimmed V and J ends, which lost 1 base and 12 bases, there was a span of 9 bases. The CDR3 is CASSLEDRHTF. CDR3 nucleotide sequence: TGTGCCAGCAGCTTAGAGGACAGACACACCTTC.

The chain links TRBV5-4 to TRBJ2-2; possibly TRBD1 for D (6 bases). Trimming left V 4 bases short and J 6 bases short, with 7 bases between. Germline V lookup: CDR1 SGHNT, CDR2 YYREEE (reference sequence). This CDR3 is built from 12 residues. The CDR3 bases are TGTGCCAGCAGCGCAGGGGCCGGGGAGCTGTTTTTT. Protein product: CASSAGAGELFF.

The chain joins TRBV27 to TRBJ2-3, with D uncertain. Germline V gene lookup returns CDR1 MNHEY and CDR2 SMNVEV (reference sequence). This CDR3 has 12 amino acids. V lost 6 bases and J lost 8, with 12 bases in between. The CDR3 DNA follows: TGTGCCAGCAGCCAGAGCGTGGGTACGCAGTATTTT. It specifies CASSQSVGTQYF.